Below, 29 T cell receptor beta chains from the same sample are listed, as sequenced in a study of identical twins (dated by TCRdb to the mid-2010s). Library generation was performed with 5' RACE. The sequencing machine was an Illumina HiSeq 2000. TCRdb took the public reads, trimmed them with fastp at Q25, ran MiXCR for clone calling and kept in-frame beta chains. Here each entry gathers all rows of one CDR3 protein and keeps the most common genes and DNA. This sample comprises around 680,000 distinct CDR3 sequences, approximately 9% of them detected only once. Approximately 0.94% of the sample is held by the ten biggest clonotypes. The sample also formed part of further work on yellow fever vaccine responses in identical twins.

Sample: PBMCs. These receptors all stem from a woman younger than 30 in good health.

This clonotype has a handful of counts. The chain uses TRBV12-3 or TRBV12-4 and TRBJ2-5; D is possibly TRBD1 (5 bases). Trimming pared 6 bases from V and 3 bases from J, leaving 11 bases between. This CDR3 has 13 residues. For the CDR3, the DNA is TGTGCCAGCAGGCGCGACAGCAAAGAGACCCAGTACTTC. The encoded protein is CASRRDSKETQYF.

This clonotype was observed a few times. The chain has TRBV27 and TRBJ2-7; TRBD2 agrees at 11 bases. The germline V gene has CDR1 MNHEY and CDR2 SMNVEV (reference sequence). Trimming at V came to 5 bases and at J to 5 bases, leaving 5 bases not matched to a gene. CDR3 length equals 14 residues. CDR3 protein: CASSDGLAGHEQYF. The CDR3 nucleotides are TGTGCCAGCAGTGACGGACTAGCGGGTCACGAGCAGTACTTC.

In this sample, this clonotype turned up many times. The genes are TRBV24-1 and TRBJ2-3, with 9 bases fitting TRBD2. The J segment lost 0 bases and the V segment lost 3 bases, leaving 3 bases of the junction unmatched. The CDR3 is 16 residues long. Germline V gives CDR1 KGHDR, CDR2 SFDVKD. CDR3 sequence: CATSDPRGGSTDTQYF. CDR3 nucleotide sequence: TGTGCCACCAGTGATCCGCGGGGGGGAAGCACAGATACGCAGTATTTT.

This clonotype showed up just a few times. The chain has TRBV29-1 and TRBJ1-1; the D gene is possibly TRBD1 (5 bases). The CDR3 has 12 residues. V lost 6 bases to trimming and J lost 0 bases, with 8 bases between them. CDR1 is SQVTM, CDR2 ANQGSEA, per germline. The CDR3 loop is CSVWTMNTEAFF. As DNA, the CDR3 is TGCAGCGTCTGGACAATGAACACTGAAGCTTTCTTT.

This clonotype was detected only a few times. The V gene is TRBV12-3 or TRBV12-4, the J gene TRBJ1-5; D is perhaps TRBD1 (5 bases). The CDR3 loop spans 13 amino acids. V lost 6 bases and J 2 bases, leaving 8 bases between the germline ends. The CDR3 DNA reads as TGTGCCAGCAGCGGGGGGGGCAATCAGCCCCAGCATTTT. Translated, it gives CASSGGGNQPQHF.

The J gene is TRBJ2-2, the V gene TRBV7-9; D might be TRBD1 (5 bases). Per the germline V gene, CDR1 is SEHNR and CDR2 is FQNEAQ (reference sequence). Trimming shortened V by 3 bases and J by 4 bases, and 15 bases separated the two germline ends. This CDR3 has 16 residues. The CDR3 reads CASSFDQGSSTGELFF. Here the CDR3 DNA reads TGTGCCAGCAGCTTCGACCAGGGTTCGAGCACCGGGGAGCTGTTTTTT.

This clonotype was observed at least ten times. The chain links TRBV12-3 or TRBV12-4 to TRBJ2-1, with D tentatively TRBD1 (6 bases). The V end lost 3 bases, the J end lost 8 bases, and 11 bases lay between the germline ends. This CDR3 is built from 13 residues. The CDR3 here is CASSFTGFYEQFF. CDR3 coding DNA: TGTGCCAGCAGTTTCACAGGGTTCTATGAGCAGTTCTTC.

This clonotype was seen only a few times. V is TRBV28 and J is TRBJ2-1, with 7 bases fitting TRBD2. The CDR3 is 16 residues long. Germline V lookup: CDR1 MDHEN, CDR2 SYDVKM. Trimming took 7 bases from V and 6 from J; bases not matched to a gene: 15. CDR3 loop: CASKGVGRELVNEQFF. CDR3 DNA: TGTGCCAGCAAGGGCGTGGGGCGGGAGTTAGTCAATGAGCAGTTCTTC.

This clonotype was recorded a few times. This chain joins TRBV7-6 and TRBJ2-3; 8 bases map to TRBD2. CDR1 is SGHVS, CDR2 FNYEAQ, per germline. The CDR3 length is 18 residues. J was trimmed by 0 bases and V by 1 base; bases with no gene match: 9. In nucleotides, the CDR3 is TGTGCCAGCAGCTTAGTGGCACTAGCGGACTTAAGCACAGATACGCAGTATTTT. This translates into CASSLVALADLSTDTQYF.

J is TRBJ2-7 and V is TRBV18, with no clear D. The CDR3 extends over 15 amino acids. Germline values: CDR1 KGHSH, CDR2 LQKENI. Trimming stripped 6 bases from V and 2 bases from J, with 17 bases between. The CDR3 reads CASSPRRAEAYEQYF. CDR3 coding DNA: TGTGCCAGCTCGCCCAGACGGGCCGAAGCCTACGAGCAGTACTTC. Filled out from reference TRBV18 and TRBJ2-7, the complete variable domain reads NAGVMQNPRHLVRRRGQEARLRCSPMKGHSHVYWYRQLPEEGLKFMVYLQKENIIDESGMPKERFSAEFPKEGPSILRIQQVVRGDSAAYFCASSPRRAEAYEQYFGPGTRLTVT.

The V gene is TRBV7-2, the J gene TRBJ2-5, with D perhaps TRBD1 or TRBD2 (6 bases each). The V and J ends lost 1 base and 5 bases respectively, with 14 bases between them. CDR1 and CDR2 from the germline V gene are SGHTA and FQGNSA. The CDR3 has 15 residues. Here the CDR3 DNA reads TGTGCCAGCAGCTTAGTAAGGGGGGCGGACGAGACCCAGTACTTC. Protein: CASSLVRGADETQYF.

In this sample, this clonotype turned up many times. Its ends do not fully match the called genes, so a read error is possible. This chain connects TRBV12-3 or TRBV12-4 to TRBJ2-7; TRBD2 might be the D (6 bases). The CDR3 runs 13 residues. CDR3 amino acids: CASRLAASYEQYF. The CDR3, as DNA: TGTGCCAGCAGGTTAGCGGCCTCCTACGAGCAGTACTTC.

This clonotype was recorded at least ten times. This chain links TRBV20-1 with TRBJ2-1; no clear D gene. The CDR3 has 13 residues. Between the trimmed V and J ends, which lost 4 bases and 9 bases, there was a span of 16 bases. Germline assignment: CDR1 DFQATT and CDR2 SNEGSKA (reference sequence). CDR3 in amino acids: CSATDQPVGEQFF. The DNA for the CDR3 is TGCAGTGCTACCGACCAGCCGGTCGGTGAGCAGTTCTTC.

In this sample, this clonotype turned up many times. The chain is built from TRBV6-1 and TRBJ2-3; D remains unclear. V lost 8 bases and J 3 bases, leaving 6 bases between the germline ends. Germline V gene lookup returns CDR1 MNHNS and CDR2 SASEGT. CDR3 size: 11 residues. DNA of the CDR3: TGTGCCAGCGACTTAACAGATACGCAGTATTTT. Amino acids: CASDLTDTQYF.

The rearrangement uses TRBV6-1 and TRBJ2-3, with D possibly matching TRBD1 (5 bases). The germline V gene encodes CDR1 MNHNS and CDR2 SASEGT. Between the trimmed V and J ends, which lost 7 bases and 2 bases, there was a span of 13 bases. The CDR3 has 14 amino acids. The CDR3 protein is CASKSNRITDTQYF. The CDR3 bases are TGTGCCAGCAAAAGCAACAGGATCACAGATACGCAGTATTTT.

This clonotype was recorded a few times. The chain combines TRBV6-4 with TRBJ2-2; no reliable D call. Germline V gene lookup returns CDR1 MRHNA and CDR2 SNTAGT. The CDR3 runs 14 residues. V was shortened by 2 bases and J by 0 bases, with 4 bases between the two germline ends. The CDR3 spells CASSDRPNTGELFF. In DNA, the CDR3 is TGTGCCAGCAGTGACAGGCCGAACACCGGGGAGCTGTTTTTT.

The V gene is TRBV6-1, the J gene TRBJ2-5, with TRBD2 as a possible D gene (5 bases). The CDR3 is 18 residues long. Germline values: CDR1 MNHNS, CDR2 SASEGT. Trimming pared 6 bases from V and 1 base from J, leaving 24 bases between. The CDR3 bases are TGTGCCAGCAGCCCCGAGAGGAGAGCGGCGACACTCCAAGAGACCCAGTACTTC. Amino acids: CASSPERRAATLQETQYF.

This clonotype came up a few times. The genes are TRBV28 and TRBJ1-5, with D unresolved. Trimming pared 5 bases from V and 4 bases from J, leaving 15 bases between. This CDR3 is 15 amino acids long. Germline V gene lookup returns CDR1 MDHEN and CDR2 SYDVKM. CDR3 region: CASSLYRGSNQPQHF. DNA of the CDR3: TGTGCCAGCAGTCTTTATCGCGGTTCTAATCAGCCCCAGCATTTT.

The chain employs TRBV7-6 and TRBJ2-7; either TRBD1 or TRBD2 may fit D (6 bases each). Looked up from germline, CDR1 is SGHVS and CDR2 is FNYEAQ. The V and J ends lost 9 bases and 4 bases respectively, with 16 bases between them. This CDR3 has 13 amino acids. The CDR3, as DNA: TGTGCCAGGAAGGGGGAGGAAGGATACGAGCAGTACTTC. Amino acids: CARKGEEGYEQYF.

This chain links TRBV2 with TRBJ2-5, with D hard to call. Germline V gene sequence: CDR1 SNHLY, CDR2 FYNNEI. The CDR3 runs to 18 residues. CDR3 in amino acids: CTISFGVMFGGRQETQYF. CDR3 sequence (DNA): TGTACCATCAGTTTCGGTGTCATGTTTGGCGGACGACAAGAGACCCAGTACTTC.

This clonotype was counted between two and nine times. J is TRBJ2-7 and V is TRBV7-2; 9 bases map to TRBD2. The germline V gene has CDR1 SGHTA and CDR2 FQGNSA. The CDR3 runs 16 residues. The V gene end was trimmed by 0 bases and the J gene end by 3 bases; junction bases not matched to a gene: 6. CDR3 sequence: CASSLAASGAVYEQYF. CDR3 sequence (DNA): TGTGCCAGCAGCTTAGCGGCTAGCGGGGCGGTCTACGAGCAGTACTTC.

The chain recombines TRBV12-3 or TRBV12-4 with TRBJ2-1, with 7 positions matching TRBD2. J was trimmed by 9 bases and V by 6 bases; bases with no gene match: 17. The CDR3 length is 16 residues. CDR3 bases: TGTGCCAGCAGCCTTACGGGACTACGAACTTTGGTTGAGCAGTTCTTC. Its translation: CASSLTGLRTLVEQFF.

This chain uses TRBV6-1 with TRBJ2-7; 9 bases map to TRBD1. The CDR3 loop spans 14 amino acids. V dropped 5 bases and J dropped 4; count of bases not matched to a gene: 6. Germline assignment: CDR1 MNHNS and CDR2 SASEGT. In nucleotides, the CDR3 is TGTGCCAGCAGTCTGGACAGGGGAAAATACGAGCAGTACTTC. This encodes CASSLDRGKYEQYF.

The sample holds many counts of this clonotype. V and J are TRBV12-3 or TRBV12-4 and TRBJ1-5; D call uncertain. The CDR3 totals 16 residues. The V end was cut by 2 bases, the J end by 0 bases, with 11 bases between. CDR3 nucleotides: TGTGCCAGCAGTTTATCCCCAAGTAGTAGCAATCAGCCCCAGCATTTT. Its translation: CASSLSPSSSNQPQHF.

V and J are TRBV20-1 and TRBJ1-2, with 7 nucleotides matching TRBD1. This CDR3 comprises 15 residues. The germline gives CDR1 DFQATT, CDR2 SNEGSKA (reference sequence). V shed 0 bases and J 2 bases; nucleotides not matched to a gene: 6. The CDR3 nucleotides are TGCAGTGCTAGAGAACAGGGACAGTTCAACTATGGCTACACCTTC. This translates into CSAREQGQFNYGYTF.

The sample holds many counts of this clonotype. The chain has TRBV5-1 and TRBJ2-2, with 10 nucleotides matching TRBD2. Losses at the gene ends were 2 bases for V and 2 bases for J; bases not matched to a gene: 3. The V gene's germline CDR1 is SGHRS and CDR2 YFSETQ. This CDR3 region has 16 residues. The chain's CDR3 is CASSFKLAGNTGELFF. DNA of the CDR3: TGCGCCAGCAGCTTTAAACTAGCGGGAAACACCGGGGAGCTGTTTTTT.

This clonotype was observed at least ten times. The V call is TRBV12-3 or TRBV12-4, the J call TRBJ2-5; D is ambiguous. The CDR3 runs 13 residues. The V end was cut by 3 bases, the J end by 2 bases, with 7 bases between. The CDR3 is CASSFLQQETQYF. The DNA of the CDR3 is TGTGCCAGCAGTTTTTTACAGCAAGAGACCCAGTACTTC.

The chain recombines TRBV4-3 with TRBJ2-1, with D perhaps matching TRBD2 (6 bases). V was shortened by 0 bases and J by 0 bases, with 12 bases between the two germline ends. The V gene's germline CDR1 is LGHNA and CDR2 YSLEER. The CDR3 covers 17 residues. The CDR3 DNA sequence: TGCGCCAGCAGCCAAGACGCCCCCGGGAGCTCCTACAATGAGCAGTTCTTC. It codes for CASSQDAPGSSYNEQFF.

The chain joins TRBV3-1 to TRBJ2-2; 9 bases agree with TRBD2. CDR1 LGHDT and CDR2 YNNKEL come from the germline V gene (reference sequence). This CDR3 is built from 19 residues. J was trimmed by 0 bases and V by 0 bases; bases with no gene match: 8. In DNA form, the CDR3 reads TGTGCCAGCAGCCAAGATTATGCGCGGGAGGGTCCGAACACCGGGGAGCTGTTTTTT. Protein product: CASSQDYAREGPNTGELFF.